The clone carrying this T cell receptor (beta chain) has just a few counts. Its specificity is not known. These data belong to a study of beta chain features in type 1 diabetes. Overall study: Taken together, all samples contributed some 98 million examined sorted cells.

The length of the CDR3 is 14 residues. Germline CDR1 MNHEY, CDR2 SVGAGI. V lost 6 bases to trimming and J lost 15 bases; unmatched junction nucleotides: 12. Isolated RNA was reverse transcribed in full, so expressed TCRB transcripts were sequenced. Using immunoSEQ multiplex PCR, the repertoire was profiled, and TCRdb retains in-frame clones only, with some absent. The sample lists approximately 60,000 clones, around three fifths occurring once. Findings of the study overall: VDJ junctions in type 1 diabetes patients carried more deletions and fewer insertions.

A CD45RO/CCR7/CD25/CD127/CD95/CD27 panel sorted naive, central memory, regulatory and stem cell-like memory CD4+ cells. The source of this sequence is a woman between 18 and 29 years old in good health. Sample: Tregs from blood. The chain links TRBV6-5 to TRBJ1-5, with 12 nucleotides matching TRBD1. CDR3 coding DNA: TGTGCCAGCAGCCCTAGGGACAGGGGGCCCTTAGGGCATTTT. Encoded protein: CASSPRDRGPLGHF.